This T cell receptor beta chain emerged from a study of immune evolution from preneoplasia to lung adenocarcinoma. Resections took place in Japan or China from about 2014 to 2017. H&E slides confirmed each diagnosis, reviewed by two pathologists independently. Measured with immunoSEQ multiplex PCR; TCRdb has only the in-frame clones, and not every one. This sample carries about 5,700 clones, more than 60% of them seen once, and the ten largest clones take over 11%. Notes on the study in general: Clonality was highest in normal lung, lower in later-stage lesions apparently. Top clone share appeared to fall from AAH through AIS, MIA, adenocarcinoma.

V lost 2 bases and J lost 6, with 10 bases in between. This CDR3 is built from 13 residues. CDR1 and CDR2 (germline): SGHTA, FQGNSA. Comments on this clone: No antigen is known for it.

The receptor was isolated from a person aged 70 to 80 with lung adenocarcinoma. Input material: FFPE adjacent normal lung tissue. The J gene is TRBJ1-1, the V gene TRBV7-2, with D possibly matching TRBD1 (5 bases). CDR3 in amino acids: CASSLTWGAEAFF. For the CDR3, the DNA is TGTGCCAGCAGCTTAACTTGGGGGGCTGAAGCTTTCTTT.